Listed here are 30 T cell receptor beta chains from one sample, sequenced in a study of T-cell reconstitution after alpha-beta-depleted transplantation in children. Unique molecular identifiers tagged the TCRbeta library. TCRdb passed the PCR reads through MiXCR, listing each CDR3 protein once. This repertoire shows a few hundred thousand distinct CDR3 sequences, around 27% found once; its top ten account for around 36%. Sequences were derived from PBMCs, sampled before TCRalphabeta/CD19-depleted stem cell transplant. The source of these receptors is a boy under two years old with Wiskott-Aldrich syndrome, due to receive a stem cell transplant.

This clonotype was counted a few times. CDR3 protein: CASSLEPGGRQETQYF. Written as DNA, the CDR3 is TGCGCCAGCAGCTTGGAGCCAGGGGGCAGGCAAGAGACCCAGTACTTC. The chain is built from TRBV5-1 and TRBJ2-5; 8 bases line up with TRBD1. With 0 bases clipped from V and 2 bases from J, the junction kept 6 bases outside the gene matches. CDR3 length: 16 amino acids. In germline, CDR1 is SGHRS, CDR2 YFSETQ.

The chain couples TRBV6-1 to TRBJ2-6; no clear D. Trimming removed 4 bases from V and 0 bases from J, with 10 bases in between. In germline, CDR1 is MNHNS, CDR2 SASEGT. The CDR3 sequence is 16 residues long. This CDR3 reads CASSVMAASGANVLTF. The CDR3 region has the DNA TGTGCCAGCAGTGTAATGGCCGCCTCTGGGGCCAACGTCCTGACTTTC.

This clonotype came up a few times. V is TRBV20-1 and J is TRBJ2-1; D ambiguous. The CDR3 covers 12 residues. The V gene's germline CDR1 is DFQATT and CDR2 SNEGSKA (reference sequence). Trimming cost V 5 bases and J 10 bases, with 15 bases left between them. The CDR3 loop is CSAGVAPREQFF. For the CDR3, the DNA is TGCAGTGCTGGCGTGGCCCCCAGGGAGCAGTTCTTC.

This clonotype has only a few counts. The genes are TRBV5-1 and TRBJ2-1, with 7 nucleotides matching TRBD2. From germline, CDR1 is SGHRS and CDR2 YFSETQ. The V gene end was trimmed by 1 base and the J gene end by 6 bases; junction bases not matched to a gene: 10. This CDR3 contains 16 residues. CDR3 region: CASSLYGGLGSNEQFF. CDR3 nucleotide sequence: TGCGCCAGCAGCTTGTATGGCGGACTAGGGAGCAATGAGCAGTTCTTC.

This chain connects TRBV12-3 or TRBV12-4 to TRBJ2-5; 8 bases fit TRBD2. The junction had 11 bases not matched to a gene; V was cut back by 6 bases and J by 5 bases. The CDR3 contains 15 residues. The CDR3 spells CASRVSGIGRETQYF. Here the CDR3 DNA reads TGTGCCAGCAGGGTTAGCGGGATCGGGCGGGAGACCCAGTACTTC.

A remark on this clonotype: A much more abundant neighbour one base away suggests this may be a read error. The rearrangement uses TRBV12-3 or TRBV12-4 and TRBJ2-1, with TRBD2 matching 7 bases. This CDR3 region has 15 residues. Germline trimming cut 7 bases from V and 0 bases from J; bases unmatched to any gene: 6. This CDR3 reads CASTSSGGSYNEQFF. DNA of the CDR3: TGTGCCAGCACCTCTAGCGGAGGCTCCTACAATGAGCAGTTCTTC.

This clonotype appeared a few times. The chain is built from TRBV28 and TRBJ1-4; perhaps TRBD1 as D (5 bases). Between the trimmed V and J ends, which lost 4 bases and 4 bases, there was a span of 13 bases. Germline CDR1 is MDHEN and CDR2 is SYDVKM. This CDR3 contains 15 residues. CDR3 in amino acids: CASSSPDRYNEKLFF. CDR3 nucleotides: TGTGCCAGCAGTTCCCCAGACAGATATAATGAAAAACTGTTTTTT. The complete variable domain, with remaining parts taken from reference TRBV28 and TRBJ1-4, reads DVKVTQSSRYLVKRTGEKVFLECVQDMDHENMFWYRQDPGLGLRLIYFSYDVKMKEKGDIPEGYSVSREKKERFSLILESASTNQTSMYLCASSSPDRYNEKLFFGSGTQLSVL.

This sequence joins TRBV6-5 and TRBJ2-1, with D unresolved. Germline V gives CDR1 MNHEY, CDR2 SVGAGI. The CDR3 contains 17 residues. V lost 0 bases and J 6 bases, leaving 18 bases between the germline ends. CDR3 residues: CASSYSRPSRMPNEQFF. In nucleotides, the CDR3 is TGTGCCAGCAGTTACTCTAGACCGTCTAGGATGCCCAATGAGCAGTTCTTC.

CDR3 sequence: CASSDLGEQYF. The CDR3 bases are TGTGCCAGCAGCGACTTGGGTGAGCAGTACTTC. The chain joins TRBV12-3 or TRBV12-4 to TRBJ2-7; D unresolved. This CDR3 spans 11 amino acids. V was pared by 6 bases and J by 7 bases, with 10 bases between.

Concerning this clonotype itself: The junction does not match germline at one end; this may be a read error. This chain's CDR3 is CAGSRAGGAEGEQYF. The CDR3 DNA reads as TGTGCCGGCAGCCGGGCAGGGGGTGCCGAGGGCGAGCAGTACTTC. The J gene is TRBJ2-7, the V gene TRBV7-9; 7 positions agree with TRBD1. Per the germline V gene, CDR1 is SEHNR and CDR2 is FQNEAQ (reference sequence). The CDR3 sequence is 15 residues long.

The rearrangement joins TRBV12-3 or TRBV12-4 to TRBJ2-1; TRBD1 or TRBD2 may be the D gene (6 bases each). The CDR3 covers 14 residues. The V and J ends lost 7 bases and 8 bases respectively, with 18 bases between them. The CDR3 loop is CASKSLGGLDEQFF. The CDR3 coding sequence is TGTGCCAGCAAGTCTCTGGGGGGCTTGGATGAGCAGTTCTTC.

The chain combines TRBV27 with TRBJ2-7, with 8 positions matching TRBD2. Germline values: CDR1 MNHEY, CDR2 SMNVEV (reference sequence). The J segment lost 5 bases and the V segment lost 6 bases, leaving 9 bases of the junction unmatched. The length of the CDR3 is 14 residues. The CDR3: CASSLSGRNHEQYF. Here the CDR3 DNA reads TGTGCCAGCAGCCTAAGCGGGAGAAATCACGAGCAGTACTTC.

Written as DNA, the CDR3 is TGCAGTGCTAGACCGACAAAGCGGGAGGGCCGATCCTACGAGCAGTACTTC. Protein: CSARPTKREGRSYEQYF. This chain joins TRBV20-1 and TRBJ2-7; 10 positions match TRBD2. The germline V gene has CDR1 DFQATT and CDR2 SNEGSKA (reference sequence). The CDR3 consists of 17 residues. J gave up 1 base and V 2 bases, and 11 bases lay outside the gene matches.

The table lists this clonotype with a few counts. This chain uses TRBV28 with TRBJ1-2; D is unclear. This CDR3 contains 16 residues. The V gene's germline CDR1 is MDHEN and CDR2 SYDVKM. Trimming took off 6 bases at V and 4 bases at J, with 21 bases between the two ends. CDR3 sequence reads: CASSPPRSSLIYGYTF. DNA of the CDR3: TGTGCCAGCAGCCCTCCCCGAAGCAGTCTAATCTATGGCTACACCTTC.

There are a few counts of this clonotype. V is TRBV29-1 and J is TRBJ2-5, with 10 bases matching TRBD1. Germline CDR1 and CDR2: SQVTM and ANQGSEA. The CDR3 runs to 13 residues. After removal of 4 bases from V and 3 bases from J, the junction contained 2 bases not matched to a gene. The DNA of the CDR3 is TGCAGCGTTGGACAGGGGGCGAAAGAGACCCAGTACTTC. Translating gives CSVGQGAKETQYF.

The chain recombines TRBV7-2 with TRBJ2-1; 13 bases are a match to TRBD2. Germline V gene lookup returns CDR1 SGHTA and CDR2 FQGNSA. The V segment lost 1 base and the J segment 10 bases; nucleotides outside the gene matches: 1. This CDR3 has 14 amino acids. The CDR3, as DNA: TGTGCCAGCAGCTTAGAGGGACTAGCGGGGGAGCAGTTCTTC. Residues: CASSLEGLAGEQFF. Filled out from reference TRBV7-2 and TRBJ2-1, the complete variable domain reads GAGVSQSPSNKVTEKGKDVELRCDPISGHTALYWYRQSLGQGLEFLIYFQGNSAPDKSGLPSDRFSAERTGGSVSTLTIQRTQQEDSAVYLCASSLEGLAGEQFFGPGTRLTVL.

CDR3 region: CASSEFLAEYEQYF. The CDR3 nucleotides read TGCGCCAGCAGTGAGTTTCTAGCGGAATACGAGCAGTACTTC. V and J are TRBV10-2 and TRBJ2-7; TRBD2 aligns across 7 bases. Germline V CDR1 and CDR2: WSHSY, SAAADI. Germline trimming cut 1 base from V and 4 bases from J; bases unmatched to any gene: 4. This CDR3 has 14 residues.

This clonotype has more than one count but fewer than ten. The J gene is TRBJ2-4, the V gene TRBV6-2 or TRBV6-3; 7 positions match TRBD2. Germline V gene sequence: CDR1 MNHEY, CDR2 SVGEGT. J gave up 7 bases and V 6 bases, and 9 bases lay outside the gene matches. The length of the CDR3 is 14 residues. This CDR3 is CASSHGLVGNIQYF. The CDR3 DNA is TGTGCCAGCAGCCACGGACTAGTCGGGAACATTCAGTACTTC.

The V and J genes are TRBV6-2 or TRBV6-3 and TRBJ2-1, with a weak D call TRBD1 (6 bases). The CDR3 loop spans 15 amino acids. The V and J ends lost 4 bases and 6 bases respectively, with 16 bases between them. CDR1 and CDR2 from the germline V gene are MNHEY and SVGEGT. The CDR3: CASSFLGRGGNEQFF. The CDR3 DNA follows: TGTGCCAGCAGTTTCTTAGGACGAGGGGGCAATGAGCAGTTCTTC.

The chain links TRBV10-3 to TRBJ2-3; a possible D gene is TRBD1 (7 bases). The CDR3 has 12 amino acids. V was clipped by 2 bases and J by 10 bases, with 10 bases between them. Germline-derived CDR1 and CDR2 are ENHRY and SYGVKD. In DNA form, the CDR3 reads TGTGCCATCAGTGAGCAGGGGGGTTCGCAGTATTTT. Protein product: CAISEQGGSQYF.

The table lists this clonotype with a few counts. J is TRBJ1-4 and V is TRBV29-1; D remains unclear. The V gene lost 4 bases and the J gene lost 4 bases, with 10 bases spanning the gap. The germline gives CDR1 SQVTM, CDR2 ANQGSEA. The length of the CDR3 is 13 residues. The CDR3 sequence is CSVAGRLNEKLFF. The CDR3 nucleotides read TGCAGCGTTGCCGGACGGCTTAATGAAAAACTGTTTTTT.

This clonotype was recorded a few times. The chain recombines TRBV5-1 with TRBJ2-3; maybe TRBD2 (6 bases). The CDR3 covers 16 residues. V was cut by 0 bases and J by 0 bases, with 11 bases left in between. Germline CDR1 reads SGHRS; CDR2 reads YFSETQ. CDR3 DNA sequence: TGCGCCAGCAGCTTGGTTCTAGCGCCGAGCACAGATACGCAGTATTTT. Its translation is CASSLVLAPSTDTQYF.

This clonotype was seen only a few times. V is TRBV15 and J is TRBJ1-5; D gene unclear. Germline-derived CDR1 and CDR2 are LNHNV and YYDKDF (reference sequence). The CDR3 is made up of 13 amino acids. The ends were cut back, 3 bases at V and 5 bases at J, with 8 bases in the middle. CDR3 sequence reads: CATSRGFDQPQHF. CDR3 coding DNA: TGTGCCACCAGCAGGGGATTTGATCAGCCCCAGCATTTT. Looking up the rest from reference TRBV15 and TRBJ1-5 gives the full variable domain: DAMVIQNPRYQVTQFGKPVTLSCSQTLNHNVMYWYQQKSSQAPKLLFHYYDKDFNNEADTPDNFQSRRPNTSFCFLDIRSPGLGDTAMYLCATSRGFDQPQHFGDGTRLSIL.

This clonotype was observed a handful of times. The gene calls are TRBV10-3 and TRBJ2-7, with 15 bases matching TRBD2. V lost 7 bases to trimming and J lost 4 bases; unmatched junction nucleotides: 5. Germline-derived CDR1 and CDR2 are ENHRY and SYGVKD. CDR3 length: 15 amino acids. This chain's CDR3 is CAIKGTSGRSYEQYF. In DNA, the CDR3 is TGTGCCATCAAGGGGACTAGCGGGAGGTCGTACGAGCAGTACTTC.

The V and J genes are TRBV18 and TRBJ1-1, with TRBD1 matching 12 bases. Looked up from germline, CDR1 is KGHSH and CDR2 is LQKENI. The CDR3 is made up of 17 amino acids. With 1 base clipped from V and 0 bases from J, the junction kept 3 bases outside the gene matches. Here the CDR3 DNA reads TGTGCCAGCTCACCACGTGGGACAGGGGGCATGAACACTGAAGCTTTCTTT. It is translated as CASSPRGTGGMNTEAFF.

The rearrangement links TRBV4-1 to TRBJ2-5; no clear D. The germline V gene has CDR1 MGHRA and CDR2 YSYEKL. The CDR3 runs 13 residues. Trimming took off 0 bases at V and 5 bases at J, with 7 bases between the two ends. This CDR3 is CASSQDFSETQYF. The DNA of the CDR3 is TGCGCCAGCAGCCAAGATTTTTCCGAGACCCAGTACTTC.

The V and J genes are TRBV20-1 and TRBJ2-5; no clear D gene. This CDR3 is built from 12 residues. Germline values: CDR1 DFQATT, CDR2 SNEGSKA (reference sequence). V shed 3 bases and J shed 0 bases, with 5 bases lying between them. The CDR3 spells CSASGDQETQYF. CDR3 DNA: TGCAGTGCTAGTGGAGACCAAGAGACCCAGTACTTC.

This clonotype was observed a few times. The chain couples TRBV5-1 to TRBJ1-1, with no clear D. Trimming stripped 4 bases from V and 0 bases from J, with 16 bases between. This CDR3 contains 16 residues. CDR1 SGHRS and CDR2 YFSETQ come from the germline V gene. The CDR3 reads CASSPMGLEMNTEAFF. The CDR3 DNA sequence: TGCGCCAGCAGCCCAATGGGTCTGGAAATGAACACTGAAGCTTTCTTT.

The genes are TRBV20-1 and TRBJ1-1; D unresolved. The germline gives CDR1 DFQATT, CDR2 SNEGSKA (reference sequence). The CDR3 is 11 amino acids. Trimming left V 7 bases short and J 3 bases short, with 9 bases between. The CDR3 region has the DNA TGCAGTGTAGTCGGGGACACTGAAGCTTTCTTT. It translates to CSVVGDTEAFF.

The rearrangement uses TRBV24-1 and TRBJ2-1; 11 bases match TRBD2. The V segment lost 3 bases and the J segment 4 bases; nucleotides outside the gene matches: 7. CDR3 size: 17 residues. Germline V gene lookup returns CDR1 KGHDR and CDR2 SFDVKD. This CDR3 reads CATSDPITSGRYNEQFF. DNA for the CDR3: TGTGCCACCAGTGATCCCATTACTAGCGGGAGATACAATGAGCAGTTCTTC.